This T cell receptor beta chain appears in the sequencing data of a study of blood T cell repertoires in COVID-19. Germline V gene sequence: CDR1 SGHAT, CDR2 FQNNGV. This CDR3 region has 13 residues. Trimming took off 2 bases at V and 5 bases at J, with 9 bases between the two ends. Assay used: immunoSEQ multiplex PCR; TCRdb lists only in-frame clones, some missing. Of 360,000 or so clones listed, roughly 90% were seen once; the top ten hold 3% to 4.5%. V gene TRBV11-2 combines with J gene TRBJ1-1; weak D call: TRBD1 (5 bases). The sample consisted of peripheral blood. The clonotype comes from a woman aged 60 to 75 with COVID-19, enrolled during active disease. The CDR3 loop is CASSLSRETEAFF. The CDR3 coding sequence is TGTGCCAGCAGCTTATCCAGGGAAACTGAAGCTTTCTTT. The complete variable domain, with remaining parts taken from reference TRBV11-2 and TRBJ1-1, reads EAGVAQSPRYKIIEKRQSVAFWCNPISGHATLYWYQQILGQGPKLLIQFQNNGVVDDSQLPKDRFSAERLKGVDSTLKIQPAKLEDSAVYLCASSLSRETEAFFGQGTRLTVV.